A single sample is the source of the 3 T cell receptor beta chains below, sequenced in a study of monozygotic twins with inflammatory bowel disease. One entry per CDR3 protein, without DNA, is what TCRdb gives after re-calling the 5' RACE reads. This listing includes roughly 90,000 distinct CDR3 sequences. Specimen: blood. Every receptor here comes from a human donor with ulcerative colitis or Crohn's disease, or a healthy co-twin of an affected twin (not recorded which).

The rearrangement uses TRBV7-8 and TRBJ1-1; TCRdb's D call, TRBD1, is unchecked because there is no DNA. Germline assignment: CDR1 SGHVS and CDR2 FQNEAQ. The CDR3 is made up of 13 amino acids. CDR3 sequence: CASSFGQANEAFF.

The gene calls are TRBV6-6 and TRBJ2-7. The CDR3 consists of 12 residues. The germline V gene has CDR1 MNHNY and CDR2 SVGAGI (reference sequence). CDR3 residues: CASTDRSYEQYF.

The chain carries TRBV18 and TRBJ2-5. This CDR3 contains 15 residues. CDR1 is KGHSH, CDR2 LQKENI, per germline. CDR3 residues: CASSPPGAPRETQYF.